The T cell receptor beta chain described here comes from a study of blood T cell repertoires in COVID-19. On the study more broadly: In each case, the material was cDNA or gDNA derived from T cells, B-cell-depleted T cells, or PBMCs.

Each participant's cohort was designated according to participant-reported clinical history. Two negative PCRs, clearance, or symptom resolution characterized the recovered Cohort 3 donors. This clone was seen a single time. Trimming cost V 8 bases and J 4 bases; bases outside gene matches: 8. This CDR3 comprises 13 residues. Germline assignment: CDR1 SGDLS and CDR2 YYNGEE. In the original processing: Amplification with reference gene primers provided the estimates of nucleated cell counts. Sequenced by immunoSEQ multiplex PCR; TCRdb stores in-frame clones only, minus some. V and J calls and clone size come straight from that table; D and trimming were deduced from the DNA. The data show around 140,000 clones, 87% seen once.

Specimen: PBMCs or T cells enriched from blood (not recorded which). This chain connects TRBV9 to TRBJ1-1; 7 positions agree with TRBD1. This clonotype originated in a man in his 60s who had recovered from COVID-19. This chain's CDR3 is CASRQGSSTEAFF. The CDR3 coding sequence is TGTGCCAGTAGACAGGGTTCGAGCACTGAAGCTTTCTTT.